The 24 T cell receptor beta chains presented below share a single source sample, sequenced in a study of blood T cell repertoires in COVID-19 (dated by TCRdb to the early 2020s). Receptor amplification or capture employed the immunoSEQ multiplex PCR assay. The table comes from immuneACCESS by way of TCRdb, which keeps in-frame sequences with V and J called. Part of the clones is missing from these tables; in studies checked, under half for an unresolved V gene and the rest for unknown reasons. The sample table contains a few hundred thousand clones; only one count was recorded for roughly nine tenths of them. More than 7.5% of the sample belongs to the ten largest clones. Sequencing was done on a sample of PBMCs or T cells enriched from blood (not recorded which). The receptors shown here come from a woman aged 55 to 70 who had recovered from COVID-19.

This chain links TRBV7-9 with TRBJ1-3, with 7 bases matching TRBD1. This CDR3 is built from 16 residues. Germline V gene data show CDR1 as SEHNR and CDR2 as FQNEAQ (reference sequence). The CDR3 coding sequence is TGTGCTACGACGTATTCGGACAGGCCCCAAGCAGACACCATATATTTT. Its protein product is CATTYSDRPQADTIYF.

This clone appeared once. The chain combines TRBV6-5 with TRBJ2-3; TRBD2 matches at 8 bases. Germline V gene sequence: CDR1 MNHEY, CDR2 SVGAGI. This CDR3 spans 13 amino acids. The junction had 3 bases not matched to a gene; V was cut back by 6 bases and J by 4 bases. This CDR3 reads CASRRGGPDTQYF. In nucleotides, the CDR3 is TGTGCCAGCAGACGGGGGGGGCCAGATACGCAGTATTTT.

V is TRBV7-9 and J is TRBJ2-7, with a weak D call TRBD1 (7 bases). V was cut by 3 bases and J by 7 bases, with 16 bases left in between. Germline CDR1 is SEHNR and CDR2 is FQNEAQ (reference sequence). CDR3 length: 14 amino acids. Written as DNA, the CDR3 is TGTGCCAGCAGCTTCGGAGGGGGCTACGGGGAGCAGTACTTC. Its translation is CASSFGGGYGEQYF.

This rearrangement joins TRBV7-2 to TRBJ2-5; 7 bases are a match to TRBD2. Germline CDR1 SGHTA, CDR2 FQGNSA. CDR3 length equals 14 residues. V gave up 3 bases and J gave up 2 bases; unmatched junction bases: 3. In DNA form, the CDR3 reads TGTGCCAGCAGCTTTGCGGGGGAGCAAGAGACCCAGTACTTC. Translation gives CASSFAGEQETQYF.

V gene TRBV19 combines with J gene TRBJ2-5; 9 bases agree with TRBD1. The CDR3 is made up of 15 amino acids. Looked up from germline, CDR1 is LNHDA and CDR2 is SQIVND (reference sequence). J was trimmed by 2 bases and V by 5 bases; bases with no gene match: 6. As DNA, the CDR3 is TGTGCCAGTAGTGCGGACAGGGGCCTACAAGAGACCCAGTACTTC. Its translation is CASSADRGLQETQYF.

The chain joins TRBV18 to TRBJ1-1; weak D call: TRBD1 (5 bases). Trimming pared 4 bases from V and 1 base from J, leaving 13 bases between. This CDR3 contains 15 residues. Per the germline V gene, CDR1 is KGHSH and CDR2 is LQKENI. The CDR3 is CASSQRRGANTEAFF. The CDR3 bases are TGTGCCAGCTCACAGCGTAGGGGCGCGAACACTGAAGCTTTCTTT.

The rearrangement joins TRBV11-3 to TRBJ1-1; 9 positions agree with TRBD1. Looked up from germline, CDR1 is SGHNT and CDR2 is YENEEA. The CDR3 contains 13 residues. The ends lost 6 bases at V and 10 bases at J; junction bases unmatched: 9. The CDR3 DNA reads as TGTGCCAGCAGTCGGGGACAGGGAAGGTCAGCTTTCTTT. This encodes CASSRGQGRSAFF.

This rearrangement joins TRBV4-2 to TRBJ1-2; D gene unclear. The V end was cut by 1 base, the J end by 5 bases, with 11 bases between. The V gene's germline CDR1 is LGHNA and CDR2 YNFKEQ. This CDR3 is 14 amino acids long. CDR3 DNA sequence: TGTGCCAGCAGCCAAGCGGCCGGAGAGTATGGCTACACCTTC. This gives the protein CASSQAAGEYGYTF.

The chain is built from TRBV5-1 and TRBJ1-3; a weak D match, TRBD1 (6 bases). The germline CDR1 and CDR2 sequences are SGHRS and YFSETQ. The V end was cut by 0 bases, the J end by 3 bases, with 13 bases between. This CDR3 contains 16 residues. The CDR3 DNA is TGCGCCAGCAGCTTGGCCGGTACAGGGTTTGGAAACACCATATATTTT. It specifies CASSLAGTGFGNTIYF. Full variable domain (remainder filled in from reference TRBV5-1 and TRBJ1-3): KAGVTQTPRYLIKTRGQQVTLSCSPISGHRSVSWYQQTPGQGLQFLFEYFSETQRNKGNFPGRFSGRQFSNSRSEMNVSTLELGDSALYLCASSLAGTGFGNTIYFGEGSWLTVV.

This chain joins TRBV5-4 and TRBJ2-5; 9 bases are shared with TRBD1. The CDR3 runs 15 residues. Trimming removed 1 base from V and 3 bases from J; junction bases left unmatched: 4. Germline-derived CDR1 and CDR2 are SGHNT and YYREEE (reference sequence). CDR3 sequence: CASSLLTGGEETQYF. CDR3 DNA sequence: TGTGCCAGCAGCTTGCTAACAGGGGGCGAAGAGACCCAGTACTTC.

V usage is TRBV10-2 and J usage is TRBJ2-4; D is uncertain. The CDR3 has 17 amino acids. Deletions cut 0 bases from V and 0 bases from J, with 12 bases between. Germline CDR1 and CDR2: WSHSY and SAAADI. CDR3 nucleotides: TGCGCCAGCAGTGAGTCGCGGCAGCTACTAGCCAAAAACATTCAGTACTTC. It specifies CASSESRQLLAKNIQYF.

The chain couples TRBV18 to TRBJ2-3, with 7 bases aligning to TRBD1. Germline V gene data show CDR1 as KGHSH and CDR2 as LQKENI. The CDR3 length is 14 residues. The ends lost 5 bases at V and 5 bases at J; junction bases unmatched: 7. For the CDR3, the DNA is TGTGCCAGCTCATCGTCCACAGGGGAAGATACGCAGTATTTT. It codes for CASSSSTGEDTQYF.

The chain joins TRBV10-2 to TRBJ1-4, with TRBD1 matching over 7 bases. The germline gives CDR1 WSHSY, CDR2 SAAADI. This CDR3 comprises 13 residues. V lost 6 bases and J lost 10; bases outside the gene matches: 8. The CDR3 nucleotides read TGCGCCAGCAGCCCCGGGACAGCTGGAAAACTGTTTTTT. Encoded protein: CASSPGTAGKLFF.

This chain links TRBV6-1 with TRBJ1-1, with a possible D match to TRBD1 (6 bases). The CDR3 runs 12 residues. The germline CDR1 and CDR2 sequences are MNHNS and SASEGT. Trimming took 1 base from V and 10 from J, leaving 10 bases between them. CDR3 nucleotide sequence: TGTGCCAGCAGTGAAGTAAGAGGGGGAGCTTTCTTT. It is translated as CASSEVRGGAFF.

Concerning this clone: Distinct nucleotide sequences in the sample also encode this CDR3. The genes are TRBV5-1 and TRBJ2-7, with 9 bases matching TRBD1. CDR1 and CDR2 from the germline V gene are SGHRS and YFSETQ. The junction had 2 bases not matched to a gene; V was cut back by 2 bases and J by 2 bases. The CDR3 extends over 14 amino acids. The chain's CDR3 is CASSLGTGTYEQYF. Here the CDR3 DNA reads TGCGCCAGCAGCTTAGGGACAGGGACCTACGAGCAGTACTTC. The full variable domain, with the rest looked up from reference TRBV5-1 and TRBJ2-7, is KAGVTQTPRYLIKTRGQQVTLSCSPISGHRSVSWYQQTPGQGLQFLFEYFSETQRNKGNFPGRFSGRQFSNSRSEMNVSTLELGDSALYLCASSLGTGTYEQYFGPGTRLTVT.

The chain employs TRBV4-1 and TRBJ1-5; 7 bases map to TRBD1. After removal of 2 bases from V and 5 bases from J, the junction contained 12 bases not matched to a gene. This CDR3 is built from 17 residues. The germline V gene encodes CDR1 MGHRA and CDR2 YSYEKL. CDR3 in amino acids: CASSQNVATGRDQPQHF. The CDR3 nucleotides are TGCGCCAGCAGCCAAAACGTAGCGACAGGGAGAGATCAGCCCCAGCATTTT.

This chain links TRBV29-1 with TRBJ1-5; possibly TRBD1 for D (5 bases). Germline V gives CDR1 SQVTM, CDR2 ANQGSEA. The CDR3 consists of 14 residues. V was cut by 5 bases and J by 0 bases, with 11 bases left in between. CDR3 sequence: CSVTTGYSNQPQHF. In nucleotides, the CDR3 is TGCAGCGTTACCACAGGTTATAGCAATCAGCCCCAGCATTTT. The full variable domain, with the rest looked up from reference TRBV29-1 and TRBJ1-5, is SAVISQKPSRDICQRGTSLTIQCQVDSQVTMMFWYRQQPGQSLTLIATANQGSEATYESGFVIDKFPISRPNLTFSTLTVSNMSPEDSSIYLCSVTTGYSNQPQHFGDGTRLSIL.

Turning to this clone: The junction differs from germline at one of its ends, possibly a read error. The J gene is TRBJ2-7, the V gene TRBV7-7, with 8 bases identical to TRBD1. This CDR3 is 14 amino acids long. From germline, CDR1 is SSHAT and CDR2 FNYEAQ (reference sequence). This CDR3 reads CASSPTTGAYEQYF. CDR3 sequence (DNA): TGTGCTAGCAGCCCAACGACAGGGGCCTACGAGCAGTACTTC.

The chain joins TRBV6-5 to TRBJ2-2; D call uncertain. Germline CDR1 and CDR2: MNHEY and SVGAGI. The CDR3 has 14 residues. V lost 3 bases to trimming and J lost 3 bases, with 8 bases between them. The CDR3 region is CASSYLRYTGELFF. As DNA, the CDR3 is TGTGCCAGCAGTTATTTGCGATACACCGGGGAGCTGTTTTTT.

The rearrangement links TRBV2 to TRBJ2-4; possible D gene TRBD1, 6 bases. CDR3 length: 20 amino acids. Germline CDR1 reads SNHLY; CDR2 reads FYNNEI. V lost 4 bases, J lost 0 bases, and 25 bases lay in between. The CDR3 DNA reads TGTGCCAGCAGTGCTAAAGGGGCGACAGGAGAAATCGTAGCCAAAAACATTCAGTACTTC. Translated, it gives CASSAKGATGEIVAKNIQYF.

The chain has TRBV10-3 and TRBJ2-7, with a tentative D call TRBD2 (6 bases). The CDR3 sequence is 12 residues long. With 4 bases removed from V and 3 bases from J, the gap between germline ends came to 7 bases. The germline V gene has CDR1 ENHRY and CDR2 SYGVKD. The CDR3 DNA reads TGTGCCATCAGTGTGGGGGGCTACGAGCAGTACGTC. Its translation: CAISVGGYEQYV.

This clone came up a few times. The same CDR3 arises from other DNA sequences in this sample as well. The chain carries TRBV7-9 and TRBJ2-7; 8 bases are a match to TRBD1. This CDR3 has 14 amino acids. Trimming took 5 bases from V and 1 from J; bases not matched to a gene: 4. Germline loops: CDR1 SEHNR, CDR2 FQNEAQ (reference sequence). The CDR3 region has the DNA TGTGCCAGCAGCCCCGGGACAGGTTCCTACGAGCAGTACTTC. Residues: CASSPGTGSYEQYF.

The gene calls are TRBV5-4 and TRBJ1-2; a possible D gene is TRBD1 (6 bases). This CDR3 is 12 amino acids long. Trimming shortened V by 1 base and J by 13 bases, and 14 bases separated the two germline ends. The germline V gene has CDR1 SGHNT and CDR2 YYREEE (reference sequence). As DNA, the CDR3 is TGTGCCAGCAGCTTGAAAGACAGAGGGGGCACCTTC. This sequence encodes CASSLKDRGGTF.

The chain has TRBV2 and TRBJ1-2; unclear D gene. Germline CDR1 and CDR2: SNHLY and FYNNEI. The CDR3 totals 14 residues. Trimming removed 2 bases from V and 13 bases from J, with 20 bases in between. DNA for the CDR3: TGTGCCAGCAGTGAAAACGGGATAGGGAGTGGTTGCACCTTC. Amino acids: CASSENGIGSGCTF.